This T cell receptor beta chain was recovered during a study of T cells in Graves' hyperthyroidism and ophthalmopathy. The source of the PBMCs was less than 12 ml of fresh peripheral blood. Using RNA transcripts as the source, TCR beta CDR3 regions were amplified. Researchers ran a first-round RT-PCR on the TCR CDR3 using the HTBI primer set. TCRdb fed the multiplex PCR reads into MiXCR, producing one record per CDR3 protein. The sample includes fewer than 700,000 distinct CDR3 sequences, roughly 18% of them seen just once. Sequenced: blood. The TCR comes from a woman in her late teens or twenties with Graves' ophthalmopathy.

CDR3 sequence: CASSQDEASVIEQYF. CDR3 sequence (DNA): TGCGCCAGCAGCCAAGATGAGGCTAGCGTGATTGAGCAGTACTTC. This chain links TRBV4-3 with TRBJ2-7; D is perhaps TRBD2 (6 bases). This CDR3 contains 15 residues. The V and J ends lost 0 bases and 7 bases respectively, with 16 bases between them. Germline CDR1 and CDR2: LGHNA and YSLEER.